This T cell receptor beta chain stems from a study of identical twins. A universal primer site arose from template switching, and cDNA bore unique molecular identifiers. One entry per CDR3 protein results from TCRdb running MiXCR on the 5' RACE reads. This table holds 650,000 to 800,000 distinct CDR3 sequences, roughly 8% found once. This CDR3 spans 17 amino acids. J was trimmed by 4 bases and V by 0 bases; bases with no gene match: 9. Germline CDR1 is SGHTA and CDR2 is FQGNSA. The sample holds a few counts of this clonotype. These same data were also listed under a study on yellow fever vaccine responses in identical twins.

The sample consisted of PBMCs. The gene calls are TRBV7-2 and TRBJ2-7; 10 bases fit TRBD2. This TCR derives from a woman aged 18-29 years in good health. DNA for the CDR3: TGTGCCAGCAGCTTAGCCGCCTTCAGCGGGGGGGCGTACGAGCAGTACTTC. This translates into CASSLAAFSGGAYEQYF.